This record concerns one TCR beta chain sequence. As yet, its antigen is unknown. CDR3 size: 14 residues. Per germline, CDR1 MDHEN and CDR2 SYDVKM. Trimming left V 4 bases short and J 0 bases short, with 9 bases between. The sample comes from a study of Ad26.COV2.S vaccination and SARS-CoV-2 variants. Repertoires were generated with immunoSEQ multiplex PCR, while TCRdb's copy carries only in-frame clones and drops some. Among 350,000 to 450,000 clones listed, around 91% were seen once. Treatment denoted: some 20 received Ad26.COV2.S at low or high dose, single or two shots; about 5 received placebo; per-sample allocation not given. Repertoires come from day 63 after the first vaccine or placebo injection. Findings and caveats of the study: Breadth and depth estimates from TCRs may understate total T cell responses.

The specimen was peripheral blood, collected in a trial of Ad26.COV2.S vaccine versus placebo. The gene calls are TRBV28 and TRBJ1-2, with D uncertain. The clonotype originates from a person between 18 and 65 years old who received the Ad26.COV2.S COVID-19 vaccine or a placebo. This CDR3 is CASSSTATNYGYTF. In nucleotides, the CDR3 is TGTGCCAGCAGTTCAACAGCTACTAACTATGGCTACACCTTC.